This is a list of T cell receptor beta chains from one sample in a study of identical twins. MiXCR, applied by TCRdb to the 5' RACE reads, yields one record per CDR3 protein. This repertoire shows hundreds of thousands of distinct CDR3 sequences, around 6% found once; its top ten account for 1.5% to 2%. Sequenced sample: naive T cells sorted from blood. All receptors derive from a man aged 18 to 29 in good health. The conserved cysteine and the conserved F or W are not part of the CDR3 here. Size is omitted from some rows. Given values are once, few, many or a class for expanded clones.

>TRBJ1-1|TRBV3-1|.
ASSQVEGRTEAF
>TRBJ2-1|TRBV5-1|many
ASSLVSSSGEQF
>TRBJ2-1|TRBV6-1|.
ASSRLASSYNEQF
>TRBJ2-1|TRBV18|few
ASSPPEGISSYNEQF
>TRBJ2-3|TRBV29-1|few
SVFESTDTQY
>TRBJ2-7|TRBV13|many
ASSSRRSSYEQY
>TRBJ1-5|TRBV7-9|.
ASSKVRGEPQH
>TRBJ2-3|TRBV11-2|few
ASSWLEDTQY
>TRBJ2-5|TRBV11-2|few
ASSGTRDLSQETQY
>TRBJ2-5|TRBV11-2|few
ASSLGLAGRGMETQY
>TRBJ2-2|TRBV11-2|few
ASSLELAGRTGELF